This T cell receptor beta chain was identified during a study of shared clonotypes between healthy human individuals. Each replicate PCR on the sorted subsets used roughly 190 ng DNA (roughly 27,000 T cell genomes). Method: immunoSEQ multiplex PCR; TCRdb's copy keeps in-frame clones and lacks some. This sample has around 1 million clones, with over 60% found just once. CDR1 and CDR2 (germline): SNHLY, FYNNEI. The V gene end was trimmed by 6 bases and the J gene end by 7 bases; junction bases not matched to a gene: 8. The CDR3 spans 14 residues. This clonotype was sampled from a young man in good health. Sequenced input: memory CD4+ T cells sorted from blood. The subset is: CD45RA-negative fraction. The chain joins TRBV2 to TRBJ1-4; 7 bases are shared with TRBD1. DNA of the CDR3: TGTGCCAGCAGGACCGGGACAGCTGGTGAAAAACTGTTTTTT. Protein: CASRTGTAGEKLFF.